The next 2 T cell receptor beta chains were all read from a single sample in a study of blood T cell repertoires in COVID-19. Using immunoSEQ multiplex PCR, the repertoire was profiled, and TCRdb retains in-frame clones only, with some absent. The sample includes some 81,000 clones, 90% to 95% of them seen just once. The sequenced sample consisted of peripheral blood. Every receptor here comes from a human donor with active COVID-19. The donor label of this sample is uncertain.

The genes are TRBV7-9 and TRBJ1-2, with TRBD1 as a possible D gene (5 bases). This CDR3 contains 15 residues. V shed 3 bases and J shed 4 bases, with 15 bases lying between them. Germline loops: CDR1 SEHNR, CDR2 FQNEAQ (reference sequence). CDR3 sequence (DNA): TGTGCCAGCAGCTTTACTGAGGCAGGGTTCTATGGCTACACCTTC. Amino acids: CASSFTEAGFYGYTF.

This chain connects TRBV6-5 to TRBJ1-2; D is possibly TRBD1 (5 bases). Germline V gene lookup returns CDR1 MNHEY and CDR2 SVGAGI. The CDR3 has 15 residues. The ends were cut back, 6 bases at V and 4 bases at J, with 18 bases in the middle. The CDR3 DNA is TGTGCCAGCAGCCACGATTACCCCACAGGCTATGGCTACACCTTC. Translating it yields CASSHDYPTGYGYTF.